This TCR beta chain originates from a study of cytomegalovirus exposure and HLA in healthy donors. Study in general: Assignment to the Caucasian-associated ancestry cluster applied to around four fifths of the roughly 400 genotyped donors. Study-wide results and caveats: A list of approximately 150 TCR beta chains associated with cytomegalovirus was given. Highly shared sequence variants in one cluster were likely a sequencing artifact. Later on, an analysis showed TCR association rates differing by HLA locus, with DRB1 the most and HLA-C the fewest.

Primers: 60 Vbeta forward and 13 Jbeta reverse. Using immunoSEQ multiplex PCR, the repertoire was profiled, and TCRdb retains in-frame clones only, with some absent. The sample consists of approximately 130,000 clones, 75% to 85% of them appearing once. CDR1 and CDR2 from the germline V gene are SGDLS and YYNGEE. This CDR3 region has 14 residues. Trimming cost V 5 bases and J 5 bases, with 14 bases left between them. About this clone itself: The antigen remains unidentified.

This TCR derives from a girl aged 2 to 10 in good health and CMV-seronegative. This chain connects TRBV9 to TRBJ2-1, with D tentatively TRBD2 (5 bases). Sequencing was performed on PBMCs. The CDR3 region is CASSGDYMDNEQFF. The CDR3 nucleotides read TGTGCCAGCAGTGGAGACTACATGGACAATGAGCAGTTCTTC.